This T cell receptor beta chain emerged from a study of blood T cell repertoires in COVID-19. On the study more broadly: Researchers got acute and convalescent COVID-19 samples from the United States, Italy and Spain. Sources were T cells, B-cell-depleted T cells, or PBMCs; the material itself was cDNA or gDNA.

Clones were sequenced by immunoSEQ multiplex PCR, and TCRdb holds only the in-frame ones, with some missing. The repertoire includes under 60,000 clones, more than 90% of them detected once, and about 4% sits in the top ten. CDR1 is GTSNPN and CDR2 is SVGIG in the germline V gene (reference sequence). Trimming left V 5 bases short and J 11 bases short, with 19 bases between. The CDR3 covers 14 residues. Sequencing used peripheral blood. The receptor comes from a man in his fifties with acute or convalescent COVID-19. V is TRBV30 and J is TRBJ1-6; D remains ambiguous. The CDR3 loop is CAWGVPGRTPPLHF. The CDR3 DNA reads as TGTGCCTGGGGCGTCCCGGGCAGGACTCCACCCCTCCACTTT.